The 10 T cell receptor beta chains below all came from one sample that was sequenced in a study of blood T cell repertoires in COVID-19. Here immunoSEQ multiplex PCR was the method, and the copy in TCRdb shows in-frame clones only, minus some. The sample consists of some 170,000 clones, about 86% of them appearing once. Material for sequencing was peripheral blood. The receptors derive from a woman older than 75 with acute or convalescent COVID-19.

The table lists this clone with a few counts. This chain connects TRBV6-1 to TRBJ2-7; 10 positions agree with TRBD2. This CDR3 is 15 amino acids long. V was pared by 3 bases and J by 4 bases, with 6 bases of the junction left unmatched. Germline CDR1 MNHNS, CDR2 SASEGT. The CDR3 is CASSDWPSGGYEQYF. As DNA, the CDR3 is TGTGCCAGCAGTGATTGGCCTAGCGGGGGTTACGAGCAGTACTTC.

This clone appeared a single time. The chain combines TRBV5-4 with TRBJ2-3; TRBD2 matches at 11 bases. The germline V gene encodes CDR1 SGHNT and CDR2 YYREEE (reference sequence). V trimming: 5 bases; J trimming: 4 bases; junction bases outside the gene matches: 6. The CDR3 consists of 15 residues. The DNA for the CDR3 is TGTGCCAGCAGGGTAGCGGGGGGGCGCGCAGATACGCAGTATTTT. Amino acid sequence: CASRVAGGRADTQYF.

This clone occurred once. The rearrangement links TRBV29-1 to TRBJ1-5, with D maybe TRBD1 (5 bases). The CDR3 runs to 14 residues. Germline lookup yields CDR1 SQVTM and CDR2 ANQGSEA. The V gene lost 5 bases and the J gene lost 6 bases, with 17 bases spanning the gap. In DNA, the CDR3 is TGCAGCGTTACCCTAGGGCAGGGCGGTCAGCCCCAGCATTTT. Encoded protein: CSVTLGQGGQPQHF.

The V call is TRBV21-1, the J call TRBJ2-7; TRBD2 is the table's D call and was not checked against the DNA. TRBV21-1 is classified as a pseudogene. This CDR3 region has 15 residues. This CDR3 is CASSKVTSAPYEQYF. In DNA, the CDR3 is TGTGCCAGCAGCAAAGTGACTAGCGCACCATACGAGCAGTACTTC.

The chain combines TRBV7-6 with TRBJ2-7; a weak D match, TRBD1 (6 bases). The germline gives CDR1 SGHVS, CDR2 FNYEAQ. The CDR3 contains 14 residues. Trimming pared 0 bases from V and 2 bases from J, leaving 8 bases between. CDR3 coding DNA: TGTGCCAGCAGCTTAGCGGGACAAACCTACGAGCAGTACTTC. Amino acid sequence: CASSLAGQTYEQYF.

The genes are TRBV19 and TRBJ2-1; TRBD1 matches at 8 bases. V lost 6 bases, J lost 9 bases, and 10 bases stayed unmatched. CDR1 and CDR2 (germline): LNHDA, SQIVND (reference sequence). The CDR3 has 14 amino acids. The CDR3 region is CASSGQGKTGEQFF. The CDR3 coding sequence is TGTGCCAGTAGCGGACAGGGCAAAACCGGTGAGCAGTTCTTC.

Here the CDR3 reads CASSVAGRGHEKLFF. The CDR3 DNA reads TGTGCCAGCAGCGTAGCTGGCAGGGGGCATGAAAAACTGTTTTTT. The V and J genes are TRBV9 and TRBJ1-4; 8 positions match TRBD1. CDR1 and CDR2 (germline): SGDLS, YYNGEE. The CDR3 loop spans 15 amino acids. V lost 0 bases to trimming and J lost 6 bases; unmatched junction nucleotides: 4.

The chain carries TRBV10-3 and TRBJ1-2; no clear D gene. The V end was cut by 6 bases, the J end by 8 bases, with 16 bases between. Per the germline V gene, CDR1 is ENHRY and CDR2 is SYGVKD. This CDR3 has 13 residues. CDR3 DNA sequence: TGTGCCATCAGCCTGGAGGGAGGTCGCGGCTACACCTTC. Amino acids: CAISLEGGRGYTF.

As concerns this clone: One end of the junction does not line up with germline, which may come from a read error. The gene calls are TRBV7-7 and TRBJ1-3, with D maybe TRBD1 (6 bases). The V gene's germline CDR1 is SSHAT and CDR2 FNYEAQ (reference sequence). The CDR3 is 16 residues long. The CDR3 loop reads CASSPDSLSSGNTIYF. CDR3 in DNA: TGTGCTAGCAGCCCGGACAGCCTGAGCTCTGGAAACACCATATATTTT. Drawing the rest from reference TRBV7-7 and TRBJ1-3, the complete variable domain is GAGVSQSPRYKVTKRGQDVTLRCDPISSHATLYWYQQALGQGPEFLTYFNYEAQPDKSGLPSDRFSAERPEGSISTLTIQRTEQRDSAMYRCASSPDSLSSGNTIYFGEGSWLTVV.

The chain has TRBV5-1 and TRBJ2-2, with 8 bases aligning to TRBD1. The germline gives CDR1 SGHRS, CDR2 YFSETQ. V dropped 0 bases and J dropped 5; count of bases not matched to a gene: 3. This CDR3 region has 15 residues. CDR3 in amino acids: CASSLGTGWTGELFF. The CDR3 bases are TGCGCCAGCAGCTTGGGGACAGGGTGGACCGGGGAGCTGTTTTTT.